A single sample is the source of the 29 T cell receptor beta chains below, sequenced in a study of Graves' ophthalmopathy and Graves' hyperthyroidism. RNA served as the template for amplifying TCR beta CDR3 regions. Scientists carried out first-round RT-PCR using HTBI primers and then a second-round multiplex PCR. TCRdb processed the multiplex PCR reads anew with MiXCR; each CDR3 protein has one entry. Seen here are approximately 540,000 distinct CDR3 sequences, under 40% observed once, and the top ten hold roughly 4%. The sequencing input was peripheral blood or thyroid tissue (not recorded which). The receptors here all came from an adult man with Graves' hyperthyroidism.

The rearrangement uses TRBV4-1 and TRBJ2-2; D is uncertain. The CDR3 loop spans 16 amino acids. Deletions cut 1 base from V and 4 bases from J, with 13 bases between. Germline CDR1 is MGHRA and CDR2 is YSYEKL. This chain's CDR3 is CASSQGIFASTGELFF. In nucleotides, the CDR3 is TGCGCCAGCAGCCAAGGGATCTTCGCGAGCACCGGGGAGCTGTTTTTT.

This clonotype was detected many times. The rearrangement uses TRBV12-3 or TRBV12-4 and TRBJ1-6; 9 positions agree with TRBD1. The CDR3 loop spans 15 amino acids. V shed 5 bases and J 10 bases; nucleotides not matched to a gene: 9. This CDR3 reads CASSLRTGVGSPLHF. As DNA, the CDR3 is TGTGCCAGCAGTCTACGGACAGGGGTAGGGTCACCCCTCCACTTT.

CDR3 in amino acids: CASGQGSQPLAFF. The CDR3 DNA follows: TGTGCCAGCGGACAGGGGTCCCAGCCCCTGGCTTTCTTT. The V gene is TRBV7-8, the J gene TRBJ1-1; 9 bases agree with TRBD1. Germline CDR1 and CDR2: SGHVS and FQNEAQ. J gave up 11 bases and V 8 bases, and 12 bases lay outside the gene matches. The CDR3 extends over 13 amino acids.

In nucleotides, the CDR3 is TGCAGTGCTAGAGGACCCGGGACAGGGATCCCCTCCGTGTTTTTT. It is translated as CSARGPGTGIPSVFF. The J gene is TRBJ1-4, the V gene TRBV20-1; 9 bases line up with TRBD1. The CDR3 runs to 15 residues. With V trimmed by 1 base and J by 15 bases, 15 bases remained unmatched. Germline CDR1 DFQATT, CDR2 SNEGSKA (reference sequence).

The V and J genes are TRBV2 and TRBJ1-2; 10 nucleotides align to TRBD1. Germline V CDR1 and CDR2: SNHLY, FYNNEI. The CDR3 is 16 amino acids. The V and J ends lost 5 bases and 0 bases, in that order; junction bases with no gene match: 6. In DNA, the CDR3 is TGTGCCAGCAGTCTCACCGGGACAGGGGCTAACTATGGCTACACCTTC. It translates to CASSLTGTGANYGYTF.

In its sample, this clonotype was seen many times. This chain links TRBV12-3 or TRBV12-4 with TRBJ1-2; the D gene is possibly TRBD1 (6 bases). The CDR3 covers 15 residues. V dropped 1 base and J dropped 7 bases, with 16 bases sitting between them. The CDR3 DNA reads TGTGCCAGCAGTTTAGTCACAGGGAGTTCTGGTGGCTACACCTTC. Its protein product is CASSLVTGSSGGYTF.

In its sample, this clonotype was seen once. This sequence joins TRBV5-1 and TRBJ1-6; unclear D gene. Trimming stripped 0 bases from V and 12 bases from J, with 10 bases between. This CDR3 spans 13 amino acids. Germline loops: CDR1 SGHRS, CDR2 YFSETQ. CDR3 nucleotides: TGCGCCAGCAGCTTGGGAGGAAACAAACCCCTCCACTTT. This sequence encodes CASSLGGNKPLHF. Variable domain in full (rest from reference TRBV5-1 and TRBJ1-6): KAGVTQTPRYLIKTRGQQVTLSCSPISGHRSVSWYQQTPGQGLQFLFEYFSETQRNKGNFPGRFSGRQFSNSRSEMNVSTLELGDSALYLCASSLGGNKPLHFGNGTRLTVT.

This clonotype occurred many times. The chain links TRBV5-1 to TRBJ1-1; D unresolved. V shed 1 base and J shed 2 bases, with 9 bases lying between them. The germline CDR1 and CDR2 sequences are SGHRS and YFSETQ. The CDR3 runs to 14 residues. The CDR3: CASSLWSRNTEAFF. Here the CDR3 DNA reads TGCGCCAGCAGCTTGTGGAGTAGAAACACTGAAGCTTTCTTT.

This clonotype has a handful of counts. The V and J genes are TRBV24-1 and TRBJ1-1, with TRBD1 matching 10 bases. The CDR3 loop spans 20 amino acids. Germline assignment: CDR1 KGHDR and CDR2 SFDVKD. V lost 6 bases, J lost 0 bases, and 18 bases stayed unmatched. This CDR3 reads CATSPTPGQGSTSMNTEAFF. Written as DNA, the CDR3 is TGTGCCACCAGTCCCACCCCGGGACAGGGGTCTACCTCAATGAACACTGAAGCTTTCTTT.

This clonotype was seen just once. The J gene is TRBJ2-7, the V gene TRBV7-6; TRBD2 aligns across 10 bases. Germline CDR1 is SGHVS and CDR2 is FNYEAQ. The CDR3 extends over 16 amino acids. Germline trimming cut 5 bases from V and 0 bases from J; bases unmatched to any gene: 7. The CDR3 region is CASSLGTSVYSYEQYF. The CDR3 DNA is TGTGCCAGCAGCCTTGGGACTAGCGTATACTCCTACGAGCAGTACTTC.

This clonotype was seen repeatedly, ten times or more. V gene TRBV20-1 combines with J gene TRBJ1-5, with 7 positions matching TRBD1. This CDR3 is built from 13 residues. The V gene's germline CDR1 is DFQATT and CDR2 SNEGSKA (reference sequence). Trimming at V came to 5 bases and at J to 6 bases, leaving 7 bases not matched to a gene. CDR3 sequence (DNA): TGCAGTGCTCACCCAGGGGGTGGTCAGCCCCAGCATTTT. It yields the protein CSAHPGGGQPQHF.

Regarding this clonotype: At one of its ends the junction is not consistent with the germline gene, which may arise from a read error. The chain has TRBV7-4 and TRBJ2-2, with D perhaps TRBD2 (5 bases). Looked up from germline, CDR1 is SGHVT and CDR2 is SQSDAQ. The CDR3 extends over 13 amino acids. Written as DNA, the CDR3 is TGTGCCAGCAGCACCGGTGGCGCCGGGGAGCTGTCTTTT. As protein: CASSTGGAGELSF.

This clonotype was seen a handful of times. This chain joins TRBV28 and TRBJ1-2; D is unclear. The CDR3 totals 11 residues. The germline CDR1 and CDR2 sequences are MDHEN and SYDVKM. Trimming cost V 3 bases and J 7 bases, with 6 bases left between them. CDR3 residues: CASSLRSGYTF. The CDR3 bases are TGTGCCAGCAGTTTGCGATCTGGCTACACCTTC.

The J gene is TRBJ2-7, the V gene TRBV28; D is perhaps TRBD1 or TRBD2 (6 bases each). Trimming left V 7 bases short and J 1 base short, with 17 bases between. Looked up from germline, CDR1 is MDHEN and CDR2 is SYDVKM. The CDR3 is 15 residues long. CDR3 coding DNA: TGTGCCAGCACTTCGGGTGGGGGGCTATCCTACGAGCAGTACTTC. Its protein is CASTSGGGLSYEQYF.

This chain joins TRBV19 and TRBJ2-2; 9 nucleotides match TRBD1. Germline CDR1 is LNHDA and CDR2 is SQIVND (reference sequence). This CDR3 has 15 amino acids. J lost 6 bases, V lost 5 bases, and 7 bases had no gene match. Written as DNA, the CDR3 is TGTGCCAGTAGTCCGGGACAGGGTAGCGCCGGGGAGCTGTTTTTT. Its translation is CASSPGQGSAGELFF.

This clonotype was counted many times. V is TRBV5-1 and J is TRBJ2-5, with a weak D call TRBD1 (5 bases). CDR3 length equals 14 residues. V lost 2 bases, J lost 3 bases, and 11 bases lay in between. Germline lookup yields CDR1 SGHRS and CDR2 YFSETQ. Here the CDR3 DNA reads TGCGCCAGCAGCTTATTTGACAGAGAAGAGACCCAGTACTTC. It codes for CASSLFDREETQYF.

The rearrangement joins TRBV29-1 to TRBJ1-2; TRBD1 matches 7 bases. CDR3 length equals 14 residues. CDR1 is SQVTM and CDR2 is ANQGSEA in the germline V gene. V lost 6 bases, J lost 1 base, and 8 bases stayed unmatched. The DNA for the CDR3 is TGCAGCGTCGACCGGGACAGATTTAACTATGGCTACACCTTC. Encoded protein: CSVDRDRFNYGYTF.

This clonotype was detected ten times or more. V and J are TRBV5-1 and TRBJ2-7; unclear D gene. Germline V gives CDR1 SGHRS, CDR2 YFSETQ. Between the trimmed V and J ends, which lost 0 bases and 3 bases, there was a span of 10 bases. The CDR3 totals 14 residues. Here the CDR3 reads CASSLGASLYEQYF. CDR3 DNA sequence: TGCGCCAGCAGCTTGGGGGCGTCACTCTACGAGCAGTACTTC. The variable domain in full, completed from reference TRBV5-1 and TRBJ2-7, reads KAGVTQTPRYLIKTRGQQVTLSCSPISGHRSVSWYQQTPGQGLQFLFEYFSETQRNKGNFPGRFSGRQFSNSRSEMNVSTLELGDSALYLCASSLGASLYEQYFGPGTRLTVT.

The table lists this clonotype with a few counts. This may stem from a read error, because a much larger clone lies one nucleotide away. Here the CDR3 reads CASSDNSYEQYF. The CDR3 bases are TGTGCCAGCAGTGACAACTCCTACGAGCAGTACTTC. The chain is built from TRBV19 and TRBJ2-7; unclear D gene. Trimming stripped 9 bases from V and 0 bases from J, with 9 bases between. The CDR3 runs 12 residues. Germline-derived CDR1 and CDR2 are LNHDA and SQIVND (reference sequence).

Worth noting for this clonotype: One end of the junction varies from germline; a read error may be responsible. The chain combines TRBV20-1 with TRBJ2-7; 7 bases fit TRBD2. Germline V CDR1 and CDR2: DFQATT, SNEGSKA (reference sequence). This CDR3 spans 13 amino acids. CDR3 sequence: CSATGTNDYEQCF. As DNA, the CDR3 is TGCAGTGCCACCGGGACTAACGACTACGAGCAGTGCTTC.

This chain connects TRBV20-1 to TRBJ2-3, with D possibly being TRBD1 (6 bases). CDR1 and CDR2 (germline): DFQATT, SNEGSKA (reference sequence). The CDR3 has 13 amino acids. V lost 3 bases, J lost 6 bases, and 13 bases lay in between. The chain's CDR3 is CSARVQGVDTQYF. DNA for the CDR3: TGCAGTGCTAGGGTACAGGGTGTCGATACGCAGTATTTT.

Regarding this clonotype: This clone may be a read error of a much larger clone one base away. This chain joins TRBV19 and TRBJ1-2; 7 positions agree with TRBD1. Germline values: CDR1 LNHDA, CDR2 SQIVND (reference sequence). The CDR3 totals 17 residues. CDR3 region: CASSISQTGTVRFGYAF. Written as DNA, the CDR3 is TGTGCCAGTAGTATATCCCAAACCGGGACAGTTCGTTTTGGCTACGCCTTC.

The chain links TRBV11-1 to TRBJ2-5, with TRBD2 as a possible D gene (5 bases). The V and J ends lost 5 bases and 4 bases respectively, with 17 bases between them. The germline gives CDR1 SGHAT, CDR2 FQDESV (reference sequence). The CDR3 is 15 residues long. This chain's CDR3 is CASSQARGVGETQYF. CDR3 DNA sequence: TGTGCCAGCAGCCAAGCCCGGGGAGTGGGAGAGACCCAGTACTTC.

In its sample, this clonotype was seen many times. This rearrangement joins TRBV12-3 or TRBV12-4 to TRBJ2-2; D unresolved. With 7 bases removed from V and 1 base from J, the gap between germline ends came to 13 bases. The CDR3 extends over 15 amino acids. The CDR3 region is CASTNTTGNTGELFF. CDR3 in DNA: TGTGCCAGCACCAACACCACGGGGAACACCGGGGAGCTGTTTTTT.

This clonotype was counted ten times or more. This sequence joins TRBV11-2 and TRBJ2-7; weak D call: TRBD1 (6 bases). The V and J ends lost 5 bases and 3 bases respectively, with 14 bases between them. Germline V CDR1 and CDR2: SGHAT, FQNNGV. The CDR3 contains 14 residues. DNA of the CDR3: TGTGCCAGCAGCGGATCTTCAGGGGACTACGAGCAGTACTTC. This gives the protein CASSGSSGDYEQYF.

This sequence joins TRBV6-5 and TRBJ2-7; 7 nucleotides match TRBD1. V dropped 5 bases and J dropped 1; count of bases not matched to a gene: 8. The germline gives CDR1 MNHEY, CDR2 SVGAGI. The CDR3 contains 15 residues. CDR3 amino acids: CASSLGTDLSYEQYF. In DNA form, the CDR3 reads TGTGCCAGCAGTCTCGGGACAGACCTATCCTACGAGCAGTACTTC.

This clonotype was seen many times. The chain employs TRBV7-2 and TRBJ1-2; D gene unclear. The CDR3 extends over 14 amino acids. Germline V CDR1 and CDR2: SGHTA, FQGNSA. The ends were cut back, 5 bases at V and 0 bases at J, with 10 bases in the middle. The CDR3 DNA reads TGTGCCAGCAGCCCTAGGGCCGCTAACTATGGCTACACCTTC. Protein: CASSPRAANYGYTF.

This clonotype was counted once. V usage is TRBV6-5 and J usage is TRBJ2-5; tentatively, D is TRBD1 (6 bases). V shed 6 bases and J shed 4 bases, with 18 bases lying between them. The CDR3 covers 15 residues. From germline, CDR1 is MNHEY and CDR2 SVGAGI. DNA of the CDR3: TGTGCCAGCAGGGGTACAGGGTCATCGACAGAGACCCAGTACTTC. Amino acids: CASRGTGSSTETQYF.

V gene TRBV10-3 combines with J gene TRBJ2-2, with D hard to call. Germline CDR1 ENHRY, CDR2 SYGVKD. The ends were cut back, 11 bases at V and 1 base at J, with 14 bases in the middle. The CDR3 has 14 residues. CDR3 amino acids: CAWSGGGNTGELFF. The CDR3, as DNA: TGTGCCTGGAGTGGCGGCGGGAACACCGGGGAGCTGTTTTTT.